The clone carrying this T cell receptor (beta chain) was seen a few times. This sample is drawn from a study of CD8+CD57+ T cells in acquired aplastic anemia. Overall study context: CD4+ and CD8+ cells, once sorted, gave DNA averaging roughly 3.4 ug.

Using genomic DNA as the template, TCR beta VDJ and CDR3 profiling was carried out. TCRdb redid the calling of the reads with MiXCR, one entry per CDR3 protein. This table holds around 150,000 distinct CDR3 sequences, roughly 48% found once. V lost 6 bases and J lost 5, with 6 bases in between. The length of the CDR3 is 11 residues. The germline CDR1 and CDR2 sequences are KGHDR and SFDVKD. Sequencing involved patients with CD8+CD57+ cell expansion previously shown by flow cytometry. This chain connects TRBV24-1 to TRBJ2-5, with D hard to call. Sequences were obtained from sorted CD4+, CD8+, or CD8+CD57+ T cells (not recorded which) from PBMCs. This TCR was sampled from a human donor with aplastic anemia. CDR3: CATSTGETQYF. The CDR3 bases are TGTGCCACCAGTACTGGGGAGACCCAGTACTTC.